This passage covers 17 T cell receptor beta chains from one sample sequenced in a study of shared clonotypes between healthy human individuals. Some clones are missing from TCRdb's copy, which holds only in-frame ones; the method was immunoSEQ multiplex PCR. The data hold approximately 2.3 million clones, with 85% to 95% observed a single time. Sequenced: naive CD4+ T cells from PBMCs. Subset defined: CD45RA+ positively selected. The receptors stem from a man aged 18 to 30 in good health. Some clones in this sample may be carry-over from other donors' samples.

This clone was counted a single time. The chain recombines TRBV7-2 with TRBJ1-4; possible D gene TRBD1, 5 bases. There are 14 residues in the CDR3. Trimming took 5 bases from V and 8 from J, leaving 15 bases between them. Germline CDR1 and CDR2: SGHTA and FQGNSA. In nucleotides, the CDR3 is TGTGCCAGCAGCGTAGGGGTTCATCAAGAAAAACTGTTTTTT. Translating it yields CASSVGVHQEKLFF.

The V and J genes are TRBV7-9 and TRBJ1-1, with 8 bases matching TRBD1. CDR1 and CDR2 (germline): SEHNR, FQNEAQ (reference sequence). The V segment lost 6 bases and the J segment 4 bases; nucleotides outside the gene matches: 7. The CDR3 extends over 14 amino acids. The CDR3 nucleotides read TGTGCCAGCAGTTCTGACAGGGGAGCCACTGAAGCTTTCTTT. This encodes CASSSDRGATEAFF.

In this sample, this clone turned up once. The chain carries TRBV28 and TRBJ2-3; unclear D gene. In germline, CDR1 is MDHEN, CDR2 SYDVKM. The germline V and J ends were trimmed by 6 bases and 4 bases, with 11 bases remaining between them. The CDR3 loop spans 13 amino acids. DNA of the CDR3: TGTGCCAGCAGCACGATAATGGCAGATACGCAGTATTTT. Translating it yields CASSTIMADTQYF.

The chain recombines TRBV11-2 with TRBJ1-5; D gene unclear. The V gene's germline CDR1 is SGHAT and CDR2 FQNNGV. There are 14 residues in the CDR3. Trimming left V 5 bases short and J 3 bases short, with 11 bases between. The CDR3 reads CASSPDLNNQPQHF. The CDR3 DNA reads TGTGCCAGCAGCCCCGACCTCAACAATCAGCCCCAGCATTTT.

The chain carries TRBV4-2 and TRBJ2-7; D remains unclear. CDR3 length: 13 residues. Trimming removed 0 bases at V and 5 bases at J, with 8 bases between. Germline V gene data show CDR1 as LGHNA and CDR2 as YNFKEQ. CDR3 in amino acids: CASSQDHMDEQYF. CDR3 DNA: TGTGCCAGCAGCCAAGATCATATGGACGAGCAGTACTTC.

The chain is built from TRBV5-1 and TRBJ1-2, with 9 nucleotides matching TRBD1. The CDR3 sequence is 15 residues long. J was trimmed by 3 bases and V by 7 bases; bases with no gene match: 10. Germline lookup yields CDR1 SGHRS and CDR2 YFSETQ. The CDR3 sequence is CASGTEQGADYGYTF. The DNA for the CDR3 is TGCGCCAGCGGAACCGAACAGGGGGCGGACTATGGCTACACCTTC.

V is TRBV11-2 and J is TRBJ1-5; D remains unclear. The CDR3 spans 12 residues. The V end was cut by 5 bases, the J end by 3 bases, with 5 bases between. Germline lookup yields CDR1 SGHAT and CDR2 FQNNGV. CDR3: CASSKYNQPQHF. CDR3 DNA sequence: TGTGCCAGCAGCAAGTACAATCAGCCCCAGCATTTT.

A single count supports this clone. The chain joins TRBV2 to TRBJ1-5; no clear D gene. The CDR3 sequence is 12 residues long. The ends were cut back, 6 bases at V and 6 bases at J, with 9 bases in the middle. The germline gives CDR1 SNHLY, CDR2 FYNNEI. The CDR3 nucleotides read TGTGCCAGCAGGGGCGACGGTCAGCCCCAGCATTTT. This gives the protein CASRGDGQPQHF.

In the case of this clone: The germline gene is not matched at one end of the junction; a read error may be the cause. The V and J genes are TRBV7-9 and TRBJ2-1; TRBD2 matches at 12 bases. This CDR3 region has 14 residues. Germline V lookup: CDR1 SEHNR, CDR2 FQNEAQ (reference sequence). The DNA for the CDR3 is TGTGCCAGCAGCTTAGGACTAGCGGGAGACGGCCAAATCTTC. Translation gives CASSLGLAGDGQIF.

This clone was seen just once. The gene calls are TRBV10-3 and TRBJ1-3, with D maybe TRBD1 (5 bases). CDR1 ENHRY and CDR2 SYGVKD come from the germline V gene. The germline V and J ends were trimmed by 3 bases and 0 bases, with 12 bases remaining between them. This CDR3 comprises 16 residues. CDR3 residues: CAISDLGESSGNTIYF. As DNA, the CDR3 is TGTGCCATCAGTGACCTGGGGGAGAGCTCTGGAAACACCATATATTTT.

The chain combines TRBV6-5 with TRBJ2-7, with D perhaps given as TRBD1 or TRBD2 (5 bases each). CDR1 is MNHEY, CDR2 SVGAGI, per germline. The CDR3 has 12 amino acids. V lost 6 bases to trimming and J lost 6 bases, with 12 bases between them. The CDR3 is CASRRTGTEQYF. CDR3 in DNA: TGTGCCAGCAGGCGAACCGGGACCGAGCAGTACTTC.

The rearrangement uses TRBV5-1 and TRBJ1-1; D unclear. Germline loops: CDR1 SGHRS, CDR2 YFSETQ. V was clipped by 3 bases and J by 4 bases, with 13 bases between them. The CDR3 is made up of 14 amino acids. This CDR3 is CASSSRERSTEAFF. CDR3 coding DNA: TGCGCCAGCAGCTCCCGGGAGAGGAGCACTGAAGCTTTCTTT. Variable domain in full (rest from reference TRBV5-1 and TRBJ1-1): KAGVTQTPRYLIKTRGQQVTLSCSPISGHRSVSWYQQTPGQGLQFLFEYFSETQRNKGNFPGRFSGRQFSNSRSEMNVSTLELGDSALYLCASSSRERSTEAFFGQGTRLTVV.

This chain joins TRBV5-1 and TRBJ1-5; no reliable D call. Germline V gene lookup returns CDR1 SGHRS and CDR2 YFSETQ. V lost 0 bases and J lost 1, with 8 bases in between. The CDR3 is made up of 15 amino acids. The CDR3 here is CASSLGTQSNQPQHF. DNA for the CDR3: TGCGCCAGCAGCTTGGGTACACAGAGCAATCAGCCCCAGCATTTT.

The rearrangement uses TRBV18 and TRBJ2-7, with D tentatively TRBD1 (6 bases). V shed 2 bases and J shed 4 bases, with 15 bases lying between them. Germline assignment: CDR1 KGHSH and CDR2 LQKENI. The CDR3 has 15 residues. The CDR3 here is CASSPSRGFGYEQYF. CDR3 DNA: TGTGCCAGCTCACCAAGCAGGGGTTTCGGTTACGAGCAGTACTTC.

Concerning this clone: Other DNA sequences within the sample encode an identical CDR3. The chain links TRBV18 to TRBJ1-5; D might be TRBD1 (6 bases). Germline CDR1 and CDR2: KGHSH and LQKENI. Deletions cut 2 bases from V and 1 base from J, with 9 bases between. The CDR3 spans 15 residues. CDR3 nucleotides: TGTGCCAGCTCACCAGGGCAGGGGAGCAATCAGCCCCAGCATTTT. It is translated as CASSPGQGSNQPQHF.

The gene calls are TRBV19 and TRBJ1-2; TRBD1 is a possible D gene (5 bases). Germline lookup yields CDR1 LNHDA and CDR2 SQIVND (reference sequence). This CDR3 contains 13 residues. V was pared by 4 bases and J by 2 bases, with 8 bases between. CDR3 nucleotide sequence: TGTGCCAGTAGTACATGGGGGAACTATGGCTACACCTTC. Translation: CASSTWGNYGYTF.

The chain has TRBV2 and TRBJ1-5; possibly TRBD1 for D (5 bases). Germline V gives CDR1 SNHLY, CDR2 FYNNEI. V was shortened by 2 bases and J by 6 bases, with 11 bases between the two germline ends. The CDR3 covers 14 residues. CDR3 region: CASSEQGVGQPQHF. In nucleotides, the CDR3 is TGTGCCAGCAGTGAACAGGGAGTGGGTCAGCCCCAGCATTTT.